This TCR beta chain was observed in a study of T cell repertoires in cytomegalovirus infection. Study-level information: Selection of CMV epitopes for the study included recently identified HLA-C-restricted and well-studied HLA-B-restricted ones. Evidence of both CMV infection and a matching HLA type came from public TCR beta signatures. The study's findings and limits: CMV-specific TCR beta clonotypes restricted by HLA-C were the ones dominating the ex vivo response.

Details on this clonotype: Its specificity is unknown.

In germline, CDR1 is MNHNS, CDR2 SASEGT. V was trimmed by 8 bases and J by 0 bases, leaving 11 bases between them. The CDR3 contains 14 residues. One entry per CDR3 protein, called by TCRdb with MiXCR from the reads. The sample contains hundreds of thousands of distinct CDR3 sequences, roughly 42% of which appear only once. Sample: cultured PBMCs, taken from culture after CMV antigen stimulation. This chain joins TRBV6-1 and TRBJ2-1; D could derive from TRBD1 or TRBD2 (5 bases each). The source is a human donor in good health (CMV status not recorded). Some clones in this sample may be carry-over from other donors' samples. The CDR3 region is CASAGTGSYNEQFF. CDR3 in DNA: TGTGCCAGCGCCGGGACGGGCTCCTACAATGAGCAGTTCTTC.